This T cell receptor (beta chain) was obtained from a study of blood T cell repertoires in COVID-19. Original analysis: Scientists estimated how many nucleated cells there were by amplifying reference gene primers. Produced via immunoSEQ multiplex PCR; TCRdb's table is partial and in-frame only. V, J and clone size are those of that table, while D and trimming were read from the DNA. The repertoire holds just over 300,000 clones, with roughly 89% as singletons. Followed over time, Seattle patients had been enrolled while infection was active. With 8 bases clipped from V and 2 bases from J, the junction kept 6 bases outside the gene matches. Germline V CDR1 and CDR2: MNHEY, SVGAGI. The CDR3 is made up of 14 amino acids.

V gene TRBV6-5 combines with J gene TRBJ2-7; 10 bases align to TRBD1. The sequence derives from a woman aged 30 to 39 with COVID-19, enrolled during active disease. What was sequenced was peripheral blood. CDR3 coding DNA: TGTGCCAGCGTAGGGACAGGGGTGCCCTACGAGCAGTACTTC. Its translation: CASVGTGVPYEQYF.